This TCR beta chain was found in a study of blood T cell repertoires in COVID-19. Background on the study: Both acute and convalescent COVID-19 samples were obtained from the United States, Italy and Spain. Nucleic acid was either cDNA or gDNA, and it came from T cells, B-cell-depleted T cells, or PBMCs.

This CDR3 spans 14 amino acids. V was cut by 3 bases and J by 11 bases, with 19 bases left in between. Per the germline V gene, CDR1 is KGHSH and CDR2 is LQKENI. Authors' methods: By means of reference gene primer amplification, nucleated cell counts were estimated. Method: immunoSEQ multiplex PCR; TCRdb's copy keeps in-frame clones and lacks some. V, J and clone size derive from that table, while D and trimming were established from the DNA sequence. This sample has 130,000 or so clones, with around 86% found just once. The specimen sequenced was peripheral blood. This TCR was recovered from a woman aged 50 to 65 who had recovered from COVID-19. The genes are TRBV18 and TRBJ1-2; possible D gene TRBD1, 6 bases. The CDR3 here is CASSPGAGQEEYTF. The CDR3, as DNA: TGTGCCAGCTCACCGGGGGCAGGGCAGGAGGAATACACCTTC.